These 21 T cell receptor beta chains were sequenced from one sample in a study of shared clonotypes between healthy human individuals (dated by TCRdb to the early 2020s). The library came from the immunoSEQ multiplex PCR assay. As stored in TCRdb, this immuneACCESS dataset retains in-frame rearrangements with V and J assigned. A fraction of the clones does not appear; measured against another copy, unresolved V genes explain less than half of the discrepancy, and the remainder lacks a known reason. In this sample the table shows 650,000 to 800,000 clones, roughly 72% of which occur a single time. Of the sample, less than 2% is held by the ten largest clones. Material for sequencing was memory CD4+ T cells sorted from blood. The cell subset or site label here, explained by the study, means: CD45RA-negative fraction. The receptors shown here come from a woman younger than 45 in good health.

The rearrangement uses TRBV5-1 and TRBJ1-1; 11 positions match TRBD1. The germline gives CDR1 SGHRS, CDR2 YFSETQ. Trimming removed 2 bases from V and 6 bases from J; junction bases left unmatched: 9. CDR3 length: 16 amino acids. For the CDR3, the DNA is TGCGCCAGCAGCTTATCCTGGACAGGGGGCGAGTCTGAAGCTTTCTTT. It encodes CASSLSWTGGESEAFF.

This clone was seen more than once but under ten times. Other DNA sequences in this specimen translate into the identical CDR3. The chain links TRBV4-1 to TRBJ2-3; TRBD2 matches at 7 bases. The CDR3 is 16 amino acids. The V gene's germline CDR1 is MGHRA and CDR2 YSYEKL. With V trimmed by 3 bases and J by 3 bases, 9 bases remained unmatched. In DNA form, the CDR3 reads TGCGCCAGCAGCCAGCTCCCGGGACTAAGTACAGATACGCAGTATTTT. It codes for CASSQLPGLSTDTQYF.

The J gene is TRBJ1-1, the V gene TRBV4-2, with D tentatively TRBD1 (5 bases). V gave up 0 bases and J gave up 3 bases, with 8 bases separating them. This CDR3 has 14 residues. Germline V gene lookup returns CDR1 LGHNA and CDR2 YNFKEQ. The CDR3 reads CASSQDSRDTEAFF. Written as DNA, the CDR3 is TGTGCCAGCAGCCAAGATAGCAGGGACACTGAAGCTTTCTTT.

The chain has TRBV29-1 and TRBJ2-1; D may be TRBD2 (6 bases). The CDR3 loop spans 14 amino acids. Germline V CDR1 and CDR2: SQVTM, ANQGSEA. Trimming stripped 7 bases from V and 7 bases from J, with 20 bases between. The CDR3 loop is CSATGVGTANEQFF. In nucleotides, the CDR3 is TGCAGCGCAACCGGGGTCGGGACTGCGAATGAGCAGTTCTTC.

The rearrangement uses TRBV29-1 and TRBJ2-7, with 7 bases lining up with TRBD1. The CDR3 extends over 18 amino acids. V gave up 1 base and J gave up 5 bases; unmatched junction bases: 20. In germline, CDR1 is SQVTM, CDR2 ANQGSEA. CDR3 DNA: TGCAGCGTTGAAGGCTTGGGGGCCCGGGACAGCAGGATGAACGAGCAGTACTTC. This translates into CSVEGLGARDSRMNEQYF.

This chain connects TRBV29-1 to TRBJ1-2, with 12 nucleotides matching TRBD1. The germline CDR1 and CDR2 sequences are SQVTM and ANQGSEA. V lost 6 bases, J lost 4 bases, and 9 bases stayed unmatched. The length of the CDR3 is 15 residues. For the CDR3, the DNA is TGCAGCGTCCGGGACAGGGGGCTCAGAGGCTATGGCTACACCTTC. This encodes CSVRDRGLRGYGYTF.

The gene calls are TRBV5-4 and TRBJ2-2; 9 bases are shared with TRBD1. From germline, CDR1 is SGHNT and CDR2 YYREEE (reference sequence). The length of the CDR3 is 16 residues. J lost 10 bases, V lost 0 bases, and 10 bases had no gene match. This CDR3 is CASSLGQGVVEEELFF. CDR3 bases: TGTGCCAGCAGCTTGGGACAGGGGGTAGTAGAGGAGGAGCTGTTTTTT.

This rearrangement joins TRBV7-2 to TRBJ2-3; D unclear. The V gene's germline CDR1 is SGHTA and CDR2 FQGNSA. Trimming took off 5 bases at V and 4 bases at J, with 13 bases between the two ends. The CDR3 is 14 amino acids. The DNA of the CDR3 is TGTGCCAGCAGCCCGGACGCTACAGCAGATACGCAGTATTTT. Translated, it gives CASSPDATADTQYF.

This sequence joins TRBV30 and TRBJ2-7; TRBD2 might be the D (6 bases). The CDR3 runs to 13 residues. CDR1 and CDR2 (germline): GTSNPN, SVGIG (reference sequence). Trimming cost V 1 base and J 7 bases, with 14 bases left between them. This chain's CDR3 is CAWSGRLGREQYF. The CDR3, as DNA: TGTGCCTGGAGTGGACGACTAGGGCGGGAGCAGTACTTC. The variable domain in full, with the rest retrieved from reference TRBV30 and TRBJ2-7, is SQTIHQWPATLVQPVGSPLSLECTVEGTSNPNLYWYRQAAGRGLQLLFYSVGIGQISSEVPQNLSASRPQDRQFILSSKKLLLSDSGFYLCAWSGRLGREQYFGPGTRLTVT.

This clone was observed a few times. The chain employs TRBV6-1 and TRBJ2-5, with D possibly matching TRBD1 (6 bases). Germline CDR1 MNHNS, CDR2 SASEGT. Between the trimmed V and J ends, which lost 4 bases and 4 bases, there was a span of 10 bases. The CDR3 is 13 amino acids. CDR3 nucleotides: TGTGCCAGCAGTGGGGACAATTTAGAGACCCAGTACTTC. The encoded protein is CASSGDNLETQYF.

Of note for this clone: The sample has other DNA sequences that encode this CDR3 too. The V and J genes are TRBV6-6 and TRBJ2-5; D call uncertain. The CDR3 has 11 residues. V lost 5 bases and J 2 bases, leaving 3 bases between the germline ends. Germline loops: CDR1 MNHNY, CDR2 SVGAGI (reference sequence). CDR3 in DNA: TGTGCCAGCAGTCGACAAGAGACCCAGTACTTC. It translates to CASSRQETQYF.

The genes are TRBV4-2 and TRBJ2-2; D is possibly TRBD1 (5 bases). The CDR3 extends over 16 amino acids. With 0 bases removed from V and 1 base from J, the gap between germline ends came to 9 bases. Per the germline V gene, CDR1 is LGHNA and CDR2 is YNFKEQ. Here the CDR3 DNA reads TGTGCCAGCAGCCAAGATTCAGGGCTGAACACCGGGGAGCTGTTTTTT. Its translation: CASSQDSGLNTGELFF.

This clone has more than one count but fewer than ten. V usage is TRBV6-6 and J usage is TRBJ2-3, with 7 bases that match TRBD1. V was clipped by 5 bases and J by 6 bases; unmatched bases: 5. The CDR3 is made up of 13 amino acids. Germline-derived CDR1 and CDR2 are MNHNY and SVGAGI (reference sequence). The CDR3 nucleotides read TGTGCCAGCAGTAGGGACAGCGGCGATACGCAGTATTTT. Translation: CASSRDSGDTQYF.

Note on this clone: The sample has other DNA sequences that encode this CDR3 too. J is TRBJ1-2 and V is TRBV28; the D is unclear. V was cut by 2 bases and J by 2 bases, with 3 bases left in between. CDR1 MDHEN and CDR2 SYDVKM come from the germline V gene. This CDR3 contains 12 residues. The CDR3 coding sequence is TGTGCCAGCAGTTTACAGAACTATGGCTACACCTTC. The encoded protein is CASSLQNYGYTF.

This clone came up many times. J is TRBJ1-5 and V is TRBV2; D is uncertain. The CDR3 consists of 13 residues. The V end lost 7 bases, the J end lost 2 bases, and 9 bases lay between the germline ends. Germline V gene lookup returns CDR1 SNHLY and CDR2 FYNNEI. The CDR3 loop is CASTQTRNQPQHF. Here the CDR3 DNA reads TGTGCCAGCACCCAGACACGCAATCAGCCCCAGCATTTT. Drawing the rest from reference TRBV2 and TRBJ1-5, the complete variable domain is EPEVTQTPSHQVTQMGQEVILRCVPISNHLYFYWYRQILGQKVEFLVSFYNNEISEKSEIFDDQFSVERPDGSNFTLKIRSTKLEDSAMYFCASTQTRNQPQHFGDGTRLSIL.

The chain employs TRBV6-1 and TRBJ2-1; TRBD2 agrees at 10 bases. CDR1 and CDR2 (germline): MNHNS, SASEGT. Trimming took 6 bases from V and 8 from J; bases not matched to a gene: 7. The CDR3 length is 14 residues. Here the CDR3 DNA reads TGTGCCAGCAGACGCCTAGCGGGAGTCGATGAGCAGTTCTTC. Its translation: CASRRLAGVDEQFF.

V and J are TRBV19 and TRBJ1-1; 9 bases map to TRBD1. Per the germline V gene, CDR1 is LNHDA and CDR2 is SQIVND (reference sequence). With V trimmed by 3 bases and J by 2 bases, 4 bases remained unmatched. The CDR3 is 15 amino acids. The CDR3: CASSITGGGNTEAFF. CDR3 bases: TGTGCCAGTAGTATCACAGGGGGCGGTAACACTGAAGCTTTCTTT.

The rearrangement joins TRBV5-1 to TRBJ1-5; D possibly corresponds to TRBD1 (6 bases). Germline V CDR1 and CDR2: SGHRS, YFSETQ. The CDR3 runs to 14 residues. The V end was cut by 4 bases, the J end by 6 bases, with 14 bases between. Here the CDR3 DNA reads TGCGCCAGCAGCCAAGGGGGAGTCGGTCAGCCCCAGCATTTT. It codes for CASSQGGVGQPQHF.

The rearrangement links TRBV2 to TRBJ2-1, with 16 bases aligning to TRBD2. The CDR3 consists of 19 residues. The junction had 10 bases not matched to a gene; V was cut back by 6 bases and J by 2 bases. Germline V CDR1 and CDR2: SNHLY, FYNNEI. CDR3 coding DNA: TGTGCCAGCAGGTCTGACGGGACTAGCGGGAGGGGAGCCTACAATGAGCAGTTCTTC. It encodes CASRSDGTSGRGAYNEQFF.

This clone has ten or more counts. The CDR3 loop is CATSRDPVSYEQYF. The CDR3 bases are TGTGCCACCAGCAGAGATCCAGTCTCCTACGAGCAGTACTTC. The chain recombines TRBV15 with TRBJ2-7, with no clear D. Trimming shortened V by 0 bases and J by 0 bases, and 6 bases separated the two germline ends. Germline-derived CDR1 and CDR2 are LNHNV and YYDKDF (reference sequence). The length of the CDR3 is 14 residues.

The chain is built from TRBV28 and TRBJ1-2, with unresolved D. The CDR3 totals 14 residues. Deletions cut 6 bases from V and 8 bases from J, with 19 bases between. Germline V lookup: CDR1 MDHEN, CDR2 SYDVKM. The CDR3 DNA is TGTGCCAGCAGAACAGAACATTCTAGTAAGGGCTACACCTTC. It codes for CASRTEHSSKGYTF.